Listed below are T cell receptor beta chains from one sample, sequenced in a study of cytomegalovirus exposure and HLA in healthy donors. Sequenced by immunoSEQ multiplex PCR; TCRdb stores in-frame clones only, minus some. The table shows about 210,000 clones, with roughly 80% occurring only once. Specimen: PBMCs. The source is a man aged 30 to 45 in good health and CMV-seronegative. Both conserved end residues are part of each CDR3. D genes are given only for firm matches. Rows give clone size only sometimes, using once, few, many, or a class for an expanded clone.

clone size | J gene | V gene | D gene | CDR3 DNA | CDR3 protein
few | TRBJ2-3 | TRBV9 | TRBD1 | TGTGCCAGCAGCGTAGTGGGGACAGGGGGCGGCACAGATACGCAGTATTTT | CASSVVGTGGGTDTQYF
- | TRBJ1-6 | TRBV6-1 | - | TGTGCCAGCAGTCCCCAGGGGAGCGGCTCACCCCTCCACTTT | CASSPQGSGSPLHF
- | TRBJ2-7 | TRBV2 | - | TGTGCCAGCAGAACAGGTAGATACGAGCAGTACTTC | CASRTGRYEQYF
many | TRBJ1-2 | TRBV2 | TRBD1 | TGTGCCAGCGCCTACAGGGGAAGTAACTATGGCTACACCTTC | CASAYRGSNYGYTF
- | TRBJ2-5 | TRBV5-1 | TRBD2 | TGCGCCAGCACCTTAAACGCGGGGGACCCAAAGACCCAGTACTTC | CASTLNAGDPKTQYF
- | TRBJ1-1 | TRBV4-2 | - | TGTGCCAGCAGCCAAGATGCAGTATTGGACACTGAAGCTTTCTTT | CASSQDAVLDTEAFF
- | TRBJ2-7 | TRBV7-9 | TRBD1 | TGTGCCAGCAGCTTAGCCGGGACAGGTAAACTCAGCGGCCCAGAGCAGTACTTC | CASSLAGTGKLSGPEQYF
- | TRBJ2-7 | TRBV7-2 | - | TGTGCCAGCAGCTCCGGGACACACTACGAGCAGTACTTC | CASSSGTHYEQYF
- | TRBJ2-1 | TRBV14 | - | TGTGCCAGCAGCCCCCATTACGGGGGAGCCTTCGGTGAGCAGTTCTTC | CASSPHYGGAFGEQFF
few | TRBJ2-5 | TRBV7-2 | TRBD2 | TGTGCCAGCAGCAGGACTAGCGGGGGAGGCGAGACCCAGTACTTC | CASSRTSGGGETQYF
few | TRBJ2-3 | TRBV11-1 | TRBD2 | TGTGCCAGCAGTCAAGGCAGAACTAGCGCGGGAGATACGCAGTATTTT | CASSQGRTSAGDTQYF
few | TRBJ2-3 | TRBV9 | - | TGTGCCAGCAGCGTAGCGGCAGGGGGCACAGATACGCAGTATTTT | CASSVAAGGTDTQYF
once | TRBJ2-3 | TRBV5-1 | TRBD1 | TGCGCCAGCAGCCAAGGGACAGCTAACACAGATACGCAGTATTTT | CASSQGTANTDTQYF
- | TRBJ2-4 | TRBV5-1 | TRBD2 | TGCGCCAGCAGCTTGGCCTCTAGCGGGGGGGCCGGGTTGGCCAAAAACATTCAGTACTTC | CASSLASSGGAGLAKNIQYF
few | TRBJ1-2 | TRBV19 | - | TGTGCCAGTAGTATAGACTACTATGGCTACACCTTC | CASSIDYYGYTF
- | TRBJ2-1 | TRBV2 | - | TGTGCCAGCAGTACGGAGGACAATGAGCAGTTCTTC | CASSTEDNEQFF
few | TRBJ1-1 | TRBV4-3 | - | TGCGCCAGCCGAGAAGGGCGGGGGAACACTGAAGCTTTCTTT | CASREGRGNTEAFF
- | TRBJ2-7 | TRBV5-1 | TRBD1 | TGCGCCAGCCGAGCCGGGACAGGGATTAACGAGCAGTACTTC | CASRAGTGINEQYF
- | TRBJ1-2 | TRBV9 | - | TGTGCCAGCAGCCCCCAGGGACTGTCGAACTATGGCTACACCTTC | CASSPQGLSNYGYTF
- | TRBJ2-4 | TRBV7-9 | - | TGTTCCAGCAGCTTTGGGCGGGAAGTCCCCAGCATTCAGTACTTC | CSSSFGREVPSIQYF
- | TRBJ1-2 | TRBV5-1 | - | TGCGCCAGCAGCTTGGCAAGTCAGGGGCTAACGGGCTACACCTTC | CASSLASQGLTGYTF
- | TRBJ2-1 | TRBV5-6 | - | TGTGCCAGCAGCTTAGGGGTTTCCTACAATGAGCAGTTCTTC | CASSLGVSYNEQFF
- | TRBJ2-7 | TRBV7-9 | - | TGTGCCAGCAGCTTAGGATCGCCGGAGTCAATGAGCGGGTACTTC | CASSLGSPESMSGYF
once | TRBJ1-6 | TRBV28 | TRBD1 | TGTGCCAGCAGTTTCGGGACAGAGTATTCACCCCTCCACTTT | CASSFGTEYSPLHF
- | TRBJ2-1 | TRBV4-3 | TRBD2 | TGCGCCAGCAGCCAAGATGGGACTAGCGCGGGCAATGAGCAGTTCTTC | CASSQDGTSAGNEQFF
- | TRBJ2-4 | TRBV14 | - | TGTGCCAGCAGCGGGGATGAGGGGGTTCAGGAAAACATTCAGTACTTC | CASSGDEGVQENIQYF
- | TRBJ1-1 | TRBV29-1 | - | TGCAGCGCCAGAAGCAGGTCTACTGAAGCTTTCTTT | CSARSRSTEAFF
- | TRBJ2-5 | TRBV7-9 | TRBD1 | TGTGCCAGCAGCCCAATGACAGGGGGCGCGCAGAAAGAGACCCAGTACTTC | CASSPMTGGAQKETQYF
- | TRBJ1-4 | TRBV5-4 | TRBD1 | TGTGCCAGCAGCTTGGCCGGGACAGGGTATGAAAAACTGTTTTTT | CASSLAGTGYEKLFF
- | TRBJ2-3 | TRBV29-1 | - | TGCAGCGTTGAGGGTCGGTCGGGTACTAACACAGATACGCAGTATTTT | CSVEGRSGTNTDTQYF
- | TRBJ2-1 | TRBV19 | TRBD1 | TGTGCCAGTACCGGGGTGGGACAGGGTTTCACTGAGCAGTTCTTC | CASTGVGQGFTEQFF
few | TRBJ1-4 | TRBV18 | - | TGTGCCAGCTCACCACCAAGTTTTAGCAGCAATGAAAAACTGTTTTTT | CASSPPSFSSNEKLFF
once | TRBJ1-2 | TRBV5-1 | - | TGCGCCAGCAGCTCAGTTACAGGTTCTTATGGCTACACCTTC | CASSSVTGSYGYTF
- | TRBJ2-7 | TRBV6-5 | - | TGTGCCAGCAGTTACAGGCAGGGAAAGGACTCCTACGAGCAGTACTTC | CASSYRQGKDSYEQYF
- | TRBJ2-5 | TRBV7-2 | TRBD2 | TGTGCCAGCAGCTTAGGGTCTAGCGGGGGGCTCCAAGAGACCCAGTACTTC | CASSLGSSGGLQETQYF
- | TRBJ2-7 | TRBV5-1 | TRBD1 | TGCGCCAGCAGTAGAATGGGACAGGGGAACTACGAGCAGTACTTC | CASSRMGQGNYEQYF
- | TRBJ1-4 | TRBV5-1 | - | TGCGCCAGCAGCTTGGCAGGGAGGGGTGAAAAACTGTTTTTT | CASSLAGRGEKLFF
- | TRBJ2-7 | TRBV13 | TRBD2 | TGTGCCAGCAGCCTCGGGACTAGCGGGGGCCAGCAGTACTTC | CASSLGTSGGQQYF
- | TRBJ1-2 | TRBV4-1 | - | TGCGCCAGCAGCCAAGGGGACATAGCTAATGGCTACACCTTC | CASSQGDIANGYTF
- | TRBJ2-7 | TRBV5-6 | - | TGTGCCAGCAGCACCGGGGTCGAGCAGTACTTC | CASSTGVEQYF
- | TRBJ2-7 | TRBV29-1 | TRBD2 | TGCAGCGTTCTGGAAGCGGGGGTCTACGAGCAGTACTTC | CSVLEAGVYEQYF
- | TRBJ2-1 | TRBV5-1 | TRBD2 | TGCGCCAGCAGCCCGGGACTAGCGGGGGGAACAAACCGCTACAATGAGCAGTTCTTC | CASSPGLAGGTNRYNEQFF
once | TRBJ2-7 | TRBV25-1 | TRBD1 | TGTGCCAGCAGTGAGACAGGGGTCGAGCAGTACTTC | CASSETGVEQYF
- | TRBJ2-7 | TRBV11-2 | - | TGTGCCAGCAGCTTAGACGGACAGTACGAGCAGTACTTC | CASSLDGQYEQYF
- | TRBJ1-5 | TRBV27 | - | TGTGCCAGCAGTTTTGGGCAGGTTGGTCAGCCCCAGCATTTT | CASSFGQVGQPQHF
- | TRBJ2-5 | TRBV7-3 | TRBD2 | TGTGCCAGCAGTCGCGGGGGGGCAGAGACCCAGTACTTC | CASSRGGAETQYF
few | TRBJ2-2 | TRBV25-1 | TRBD1 | TGTGCCAGCAGTGCTTTGACAGGGAAACGAAACACCGGGGAGCTGTTTTTT | CASSALTGKRNTGELFF
once | TRBJ2-3 | TRBV4-1 | TRBD2 | TGCGCCAGCAGCCAAGTAGCGGGGCGCACAGATACGCAGTATTTT | CASSQVAGRTDTQYF
few | TRBJ1-1 | TRBV6-6 | - | TGTGCCAGCAGTTACGGGGGGGGCACTGAAGCTTTCTTT | CASSYGGGTEAFF
- | TRBJ2-5 | TRBV2 | TRBD1 | TGTGCCAGCAAGTTCCCGTTAGGGACAGGGGGACAGTACCAAGAGACCCAGTACTTC | CASKFPLGTGGQYQETQYF
- | TRBJ2-7 | TRBV6-6 | - | TGTGCCACCCGAGGGGGGGTATCCTCCTACGAGCAGTACTTC | CATRGGVSSYEQYF
few | TRBJ1-1 | TRBV6-6 | - | TGTGCCAGCAGTTACGCGGGGTCCGGGATGATCTTT | CASSYAGSGMIF
- | TRBJ1-1 | TRBV7-6 | - | TGTGCCAGCAGCTTAGACGCGGGGCCTGTCACTGAAGCTTTCTTT | CASSLDAGPVTEAFF
- | TRBJ1-5 | TRBV7-3 | TRBD1 | TGTGCCAGCAGCTTAAAGTACAGGGGAAACAATCAGCCCCAGCATTTT | CASSLKYRGNNQPQHF
- | TRBJ2-3 | TRBV2 | - | TGTGCCAGAACCGCCGGAGTTGCAGATACGCAGTATTTT | CARTAGVADTQYF
- | TRBJ1-2 | TRBV4-1 | - | TGCGCCAGCAGCCAAGTCCCCCACGCGAACTATGGCTACACCTTC | CASSQVPHANYGYTF
- | TRBJ1-4 | TRBV4-3 | TRBD1 | TGCGCCAGCAGCCAAGATGGACAGGGGATGGCTAATGAAAAACTGTTTTTT | CASSQDGQGMANEKLFF
- | TRBJ2-7 | TRBV4-2 | TRBD2 | TGTGCCAGCAGCCAAGCGGGGGGGCTTTTAAGGTACGAGCAGTACTTC | CASSQAGGLLRYEQYF
few | TRBJ2-1 | TRBV7-6 | TRBD1 | TGTGCCAGCAGTCCACGACAGGGTCTAAGCTCCTACAATGAGCAGTTCTTC | CASSPRQGLSSYNEQFF